The 15 T cell receptor beta chains presented below share a single source sample, sequenced in a study of blood T cell repertoires in COVID-19. The table came from immunoSEQ multiplex PCR; TCRdb's copy has only in-frame clones and leaves some out. The sample carries under 300,000 clones, roughly three quarters recorded once. Sequencing was done on a sample of peripheral blood. Source of these receptors: a woman in her forties with active or convalescent COVID-19.

V is TRBV28 and J is TRBJ1-2; D might be TRBD1 (5 bases). The CDR3 sequence is 13 residues long. CDR1 is MDHEN, CDR2 SYDVKM, per germline. V lost 2 bases, J lost 4 bases, and 8 bases lay in between. The DNA for the CDR3 is TGTGCCAGCAGTTTAGGACATGCCTATGGCTACACCTTC. Translation: CASSLGHAYGYTF.

The chain has TRBV6-1 and TRBJ1-6; unclear D gene. This CDR3 is 15 amino acids long. The ends were cut back, 0 bases at V and 9 bases at J, with 12 bases in the middle. Germline CDR1 MNHNS, CDR2 SASEGT. Here the CDR3 DNA reads TGTGCCAGCAGTGAAGCGAGGCAGCGGGGTTCACCCCTCCACTTT. As protein: CASSEARQRGSPLHF.

The CDR3 reads CASSLTGDGYTF. The CDR3, as DNA: TGTGCCAGCAGTCTGACAGGGGATGGCTACACCTTC. The gene calls are TRBV6-5 and TRBJ1-2, with 8 bases aligning to TRBD1. The CDR3 length is 12 residues. V lost 5 bases to trimming and J lost 6 bases; unmatched junction nucleotides: 2. Germline CDR1 MNHEY, CDR2 SVGAGI.

The chain carries TRBV5-1 and TRBJ2-2; no clear D. Trimming pared 0 bases from V and 0 bases from J, leaving 15 bases between. This CDR3 region has 18 residues. CDR1 is SGHRS and CDR2 is YFSETQ in the germline V gene. The CDR3 region has the DNA TGCGCCAGCAGCTTGGACCGACGGGTTGGCCCGAACACCGGGGAGCTGTTTTTT. This sequence encodes CASSLDRRVGPNTGELFF.

The chain joins TRBV12-3 or TRBV12-4 to TRBJ1-2, with 8 bases matching TRBD1. The ends lost 7 bases at V and 6 bases at J; junction bases unmatched: 7. The CDR3 is 13 residues long. The CDR3 sequence: CASIPTGANGYTF. The CDR3 nucleotides are TGTGCCAGCATCCCGACAGGGGCTAATGGCTACACCTTC.

This chain connects TRBV9 to TRBJ2-6; 8 nucleotides agree with TRBD2. The CDR3 runs 21 residues. Germline V gene lookup returns CDR1 SGDLS and CDR2 YYNGEE. V dropped 1 base and J dropped 4; count of bases not matched to a gene: 19. The CDR3 sequence: CASSVPRGYVAGNSGANVLTF. The DNA of the CDR3 is TGTGCCAGCAGCGTACCACGTGGGTATGTAGCGGGGAATTCCGGGGCCAACGTCCTGACTTTC.

The chain joins TRBV28 to TRBJ1-6; 9 positions match TRBD1. V dropped 9 bases and J dropped 7; count of bases not matched to a gene: 13. Germline CDR1 MDHEN, CDR2 SYDVKM. This CDR3 comprises 16 residues. The CDR3 DNA reads as TGTGCCAGTCCTGGATGGACAGGGGAGAACAATTCACCCCTCCACTTT. Translating it yields CASPGWTGENNSPLHF.

The chain uses TRBV2 and TRBJ2-1; 9 bases fit TRBD1. The trim removed 2 bases at V and 9 bases at J, leaving 5 bases unmatched. There are 14 residues in the CDR3. Germline V gene data show CDR1 as SNHLY and CDR2 as FYNNEI. In nucleotides, the CDR3 is TGTGCCAGCAGTGAACCCGACAGGGGGAGTGAGCAGTTCTTC. This encodes CASSEPDRGSEQFF.

The chain combines TRBV27 with TRBJ2-1; 8 nucleotides line up with TRBD1. The CDR3 runs to 13 residues. In germline, CDR1 is MNHEY, CDR2 SMNVEV (reference sequence). Unmatched junction bases numbered 7, after V lost 6 bases and J lost 9 bases. Here the CDR3 reads CASRIQGAFEQFF. CDR3 bases: TGTGCCAGCAGAATTCAGGGGGCTTTTGAGCAGTTCTTC.

The V call is TRBV19, the J call TRBJ2-4; perhaps TRBD2 as D (5 bases). The ends were cut back, 5 bases at V and 3 bases at J, with 14 bases in the middle. The CDR3 consists of 15 residues. Germline V gene sequence: CDR1 LNHDA, CDR2 SQIVND (reference sequence). The CDR3 region is CASSYGPRGKNIQYF. CDR3 bases: TGTGCCAGTAGTTACGGGCCCCGGGGCAAAAACATTCAGTACTTC. Variable domain in full (rest from reference TRBV19 and TRBJ2-4): DGGITQSPKYLFRKEGQNVTLSCEQNLNHDAMYWYRQDPGQGLRLIYYSQIVNDFQKGDIAEGYSVSREKKESFPLTVTSAQKNPTAFYLCASSYGPRGKNIQYFGAGTRLSVL.

For the CDR3, the DNA is TGTGCCTGGAGTACTTTCAACACCATATATTTT. Translated: CAWSTFNTIYF. The V gene is TRBV30, the J gene TRBJ1-3; D not certain. The V gene lost 2 bases and the J gene lost 7 bases, with 6 bases spanning the gap. CDR1 and CDR2 (germline): GTSNPN, SVGIG (reference sequence). This CDR3 has 11 amino acids.

V and J are TRBV28 and TRBJ1-1; tentatively, D is TRBD1 (5 bases). This CDR3 comprises 15 residues. Trimming stripped 4 bases from V and 3 bases from J, with 15 bases between. Germline V gene sequence: CDR1 MDHEN, CDR2 SYDVKM. CDR3 sequence reads: CASSSRGAADTEAFF. In DNA, the CDR3 is TGTGCCAGCAGTTCACGCGGGGCTGCGGACACTGAAGCTTTCTTT.

This clone was detected only a few times. The J gene is TRBJ1-6, the V gene TRBV10-3, with a possible D match to TRBD1 (5 bases). Per germline, CDR1 ENHRY and CDR2 SYGVKD. V was shortened by 11 bases and J by 10 bases, with 18 bases between the two germline ends. The CDR3 has 13 amino acids. The CDR3 DNA is TGTGCCGTACAGGAGCCAAGTGAGTCACCCCTCCACTTT. This gives the protein CAVQEPSESPLHF.

The chain employs TRBV7-9 and TRBJ1-6; no definite D call. Trimming removed 3 bases from V and 0 bases from J, with 3 bases in between. The germline V gene has CDR1 SEHNR and CDR2 FQNEAQ (reference sequence). The CDR3 has 14 amino acids. In DNA form, the CDR3 reads TGTGCCAGCAGCTTGAGCTCCTATAATTCACCCCTCCACTTT. Amino acid sequence: CASSLSSYNSPLHF.

This chain uses TRBV3-1 (or the pseudogene TRBV3-2) with TRBJ1-6; 7 positions match TRBD1. Unmatched junction bases numbered 16, after V lost 1 base and J lost 10 bases. The germline V gene encodes CDR1 LGHDT and CDR2 YNNKEL (reference sequence). This CDR3 has 18 residues. The CDR3 coding sequence is TGTGCCAGCAGCCAAGGGGACAGCTACACAAGTTGGGCCTCACCCCTCCACTTT. Translating gives CASSQGDSYTSWASPLHF.